Given below is one TCR beta chain in context. This clonotype has just a few counts. The antigen it recognizes is unknown. Nothing much larger sits one base from this clone, and base qualities are not available. This entry is derived from a study of T cells in Graves' hyperthyroidism and ophthalmopathy (dated 2019 in TCRdb). Describing the broader study: Peripheral blood was collected at initial diagnosis, before any treatment. Once sampling was done, hyperthyroidism patients were given methimazole at a starting dose of 30 mg daily, whereas ophthalmopathy patients were given high-dose intravenous methylprednisolone. A discovery cohort of roughly 100 patients, about 43 with Graves' ophthalmopathy and approximately 57 with stable Graves' hyperthyroidism, was used to find distinguishing TCR V-J signatures. The study also compared thyroid tissue and blood T-cell repertoires from about six Graves' hyperthyroidism patients. The 100 or so discovery patients were randomly split 7:3 into training and test sets. An independent validation cohort of 18 to 20 hyperthyroidism patients and 17 patients who later progressed to ophthalmopathy tested prospective prediction of ophthalmopathy. The paper reports TCR Vbeta CDR3 sequencing of approximately 140 peripheral blood samples: 43 ophthalmopathy, about 75 hyperthyroidism and approximately 17 progressor patients. General findings and caveats noted by the study authors: Sample size was not statistically predetermined, and blinding of investigators to group allocation was not performed. During validation, the model predicted progression to ophthalmopathy a median of approximately 6 months ahead of onset, with 60% to 71% sensitivity and less than 85% specificity. In cross-validation, a model built on a 13 V-J signature told ophthalmopathy apart from stable hyperthyroidism with just under 90% sensitivity and around 83% specificity, and in testing the same model reached 80%/75%. Most expanded thyroid clonotypes (frequency above 0.001) were also detected in blood, a finding suggesting that blood repertoires may reflect thyroid immune responses.

Amplification of TCR beta CDR3 regions was carried out from RNA transcripts. For the first round of RT-PCR on the TCR CDR3, the HTBI primer set was used together with the Qiagen OneStep RT-PCR kit. A second multiplex PCR round built the libraries, followed by size selection and purification. Paired-end sequencing of the libraries was performed with 100 bp reads on an Illumina HiSeq2000. The paper's processing steps were these. SOAPnuke was used to process the raw data, with reads discarded if the reads contained adapters or uncalled bases, had a mean Phred below 15, or lacked an exact constant-primer or identifier match. COPE v1.2.5 was used to merge high-quality paired reads, and clonotypes were defined as unique nucleotide sequences. MiTCR v1.1 was used to align clonotypes to the IMGT TRBV, TRBD and TRBJ reference segments. Only V-J combinations with frequency above 0.0001, covering approximately 99% of repertoires, were analysed. A TCS score was defined as the ratio between F50 (clonal expansion) and ExV (chaos), using BLOSUM62-based TCRdist between CDR3 peptides within each V-J. Welch's t-statistics and random forest reduced 500 to 650 V-J features to 13, which were used in a naive Bayes classifier (R e1071). Through fastp at Q25 and MiXCR, TCRdb rebuilt clones from the public reads, retaining in-frame beta chains. CDR3 protein duplicates are merged, each entry listing the most common genes and DNA. None of the V and J calls come from the authors' own analysis; TCRdb made them. Counted in this sample were roughly 200,000 distinct CDR3 sequences; 18% of them appeared once. About 45% of the sample is taken by the ten largest.

The germline V gene (reference sequence) yields LNHNV for CDR1 and YYDKDF for CDR2. The CDR3 covers 16 residues, taking in both the cysteine and the phenylalanine. The entry retains the CDR3 DNA only, 48 bases that are in frame from base 1. V gives up 1 base and J gives up 2 bases, and the segment between their germline ends measures 14 bases. Stable Graves' hyperthyroidism was defined as the absence of progression to ophthalmopathy over 18 months of follow-up. Hyperthyroidism patients were newly diagnosed, with disease duration under 2 months, and aged 18 to 65 years. Exclusion was applied to patients with uncontrolled infections, other autoimmune diseases, pregnancy or lactation. Clinical symptoms, serum thyroxine and TRAb, thyroid ultrasound, and orbital computed tomography formed the basis for the diagnoses. PBMCs were separated from 7.5 to 10 ml of fresh peripheral blood using Ficoll-Paque density gradient centrifugation. Total RNA was extracted using Trizol reagent, and RNA quality was assessed on an Agilent 2100 Bioanalyzer.

Specimen: blood. This receptor was taken from a man in his forties or fifties with Graves' hyperthyroidism. The chain was built from TRBV15 and TRBJ1-1; the D gene remains uncertain. CDR3 protein: CATSRGPSFGNTEAFF. The sequence in DNA is TGTGCCACCAGCAGAGGGCCATCTTTTGGTAACACTGAAGCTTTCTTT.